The 20 T cell receptor beta chains listed next were all sequenced from one sample in a study of shared clonotypes between healthy human individuals. CD45RO-negative, CCR7-selected cells formed the naive CD8 fraction, which excluded terminally differentiated effector memory CD45RA+ cells. The protocol was immunoSEQ multiplex PCR, while the TCRdb copy is restricted to in-frame clones and leaves out a portion. The sample records about 2.1 million clones, about 92% being singletons. Input material: naive CD8+ T cells from PBMCs. The receptors shown here come from a man aged 18 to 29 in good health. Some clones in this sample may be carry-over from other donors' samples.

The V and J genes are TRBV2 and TRBJ2-7; 7 bases match TRBD1. The germline gives CDR1 SNHLY, CDR2 FYNNEI. After removal of 6 bases from V and 2 bases from J, the junction contained 10 bases not matched to a gene. This CDR3 spans 15 amino acids. The CDR3 sequence: CASRATGTVTYEQYF. The CDR3 coding sequence is TGTGCCAGCAGAGCTACCGGGACAGTGACCTACGAGCAGTACTTC.

The chain uses TRBV28 and TRBJ2-2; 7 bases fit TRBD1. Germline V gives CDR1 MDHEN, CDR2 SYDVKM. CDR3 length equals 14 residues. J was trimmed by 9 bases and V by 3 bases; bases with no gene match: 7. The CDR3 sequence: CASSLGQTIRELFF. The CDR3 DNA reads as TGTGCCAGCAGTTTGGGACAGACGATACGGGAGCTGTTTTTT.

The chain links TRBV2 to TRBJ2-2; 9 bases fit TRBD1. V gave up 10 bases and J gave up 5 bases; unmatched junction bases: 5. From germline, CDR1 is SNHLY and CDR2 FYNNEI. The CDR3 consists of 13 residues. The CDR3 sequence is CATDRGGTGELFF. The CDR3 DNA reads as TGTGCCACCGACAGGGGGGGAACCGGGGAGCTGTTTTTT.

The chain has TRBV29-1 and TRBJ1-2; D is unresolved. V lost 4 bases, J lost 2 bases, and 14 bases lay in between. The germline V gene has CDR1 SQVTM and CDR2 ANQGSEA. This CDR3 has 14 amino acids. The DNA for the CDR3 is TGCAGCGTTGTGGGTACAGCAACCAACTATGGCTACACCTTC. Protein: CSVVGTATNYGYTF.

This chain uses TRBV7-9 with TRBJ2-1, with 15 bases matching TRBD2. CDR1 and CDR2 from the germline V gene are SEHNR and FQNEAQ (reference sequence). The J segment lost 4 bases and the V segment lost 5 bases, leaving 6 bases of the junction unmatched. This CDR3 spans 17 amino acids. The CDR3 spells CASSPRTSGRGYNEQFF. CDR3 coding DNA: TGTGCCAGCAGCCCGAGGACTAGCGGGAGGGGGTACAATGAGCAGTTCTTC.

The chain has TRBV28 and TRBJ2-1; no clear D gene. Trimming removed 4 bases from V and 9 bases from J, with 4 bases in between. This CDR3 region has 10 residues. CDR1 MDHEN and CDR2 SYDVKM come from the germline V gene. The CDR3 DNA is TGTGCCAGCAGTTCCACTGAGCAGTTCTTC. This sequence encodes CASSSTEQFF. Full variable domain (missing parts from reference TRBV28 and TRBJ2-1): DVKVTQSSRYLVKRTGEKVFLECVQDMDHENMFWYRQDPGLGLRLIYFSYDVKMKEKGDIPEGYSVSREKKERFSLILESASTNQTSMYLCASSSTEQFFGPGTRLTVL.

In regard to this clone: Other DNA sequences of this sample code for an identical CDR3. The chain recombines TRBV7-6 with TRBJ2-1, with 12 bases that match TRBD2. Germline V gives CDR1 SGHVS, CDR2 FNYEAQ. The CDR3 covers 17 residues. Losses at the gene ends were 5 bases for V and 1 base for J; bases not matched to a gene: 6. CDR3 sequence reads: CASSPKTSGSSYNEQFF. The CDR3 region has the DNA TGTGCCAGCAGCCCAAAGACTAGCGGGAGTTCCTACAATGAGCAGTTCTTC.

This chain links TRBV15 with TRBJ2-1, with D possibly being TRBD2 (6 bases). V gave up 3 bases and J gave up 7 bases, with 13 bases separating them. This CDR3 is 14 amino acids long. Looked up from germline, CDR1 is LNHNV and CDR2 is YYDKDF (reference sequence). CDR3 DNA: TGTGCCACCAGCAGCTCGGGGGATGGAAATGAGCAGTTCTTC. Its protein product is CATSSSGDGNEQFF.

The V and J genes are TRBV7-6 and TRBJ1-1, with D tentatively TRBD1 (6 bases). This CDR3 is 14 amino acids long. Germline values: CDR1 SGHVS, CDR2 FNYEAQ. The V end was cut by 1 base, the J end by 8 bases, with 14 bases between. The CDR3 coding sequence is TGTGCCAGCAGCTTAGGTACAGGGTTTTTGGAAGCTTTCTTT. This sequence encodes CASSLGTGFLEAFF. Filled out from reference TRBV7-6 and TRBJ1-1, the complete variable domain reads GAGVSQSPRYKVTKRGQDVALRCDPISGHVSLYWYRQALGQGPEFLTYFNYEAQQDKSGLPNDRFSAERPEGSISTLTIQRTEQRDSAMYRCASSLGTGFLEAFFGQGTRLTVV.

The J gene is TRBJ1-2, the V gene TRBV6-6, with D unclear. Trimming cost V 0 bases and J 4 bases, with 12 bases left between them. CDR1 and CDR2 from the germline V gene are MNHNY and SVGAGI (reference sequence). This CDR3 is 15 amino acids long. CDR3 DNA sequence: TGTGCCAGCAGTTACTCGGATGGGGAGGGCTATGGCTACACCTTC. Translating it yields CASSYSDGEGYGYTF.

The V call is TRBV7-6, the J call TRBJ2-1; the D gene is possibly TRBD1 (6 bases). With 10 bases removed from V and 8 bases from J, the gap between germline ends came to 15 bases. There are 12 residues in the CDR3. Germline CDR1 SGHVS, CDR2 FNYEAQ. The CDR3 is CATAGEGDEQFF. DNA for the CDR3: TGTGCCACGGCAGGGGAAGGAGATGAGCAGTTCTTC.

Comments on this clone: Other DNA sequences within the sample encode an identical CDR3. V is TRBV27 and J is TRBJ1-3; TRBD1 might be the D (6 bases). V dropped 5 bases and J dropped 1 base, with 12 bases sitting between them. Germline V gene sequence: CDR1 MNHEY, CDR2 SMNVEV (reference sequence). The CDR3 covers 15 residues. For the CDR3, the DNA is TGTGCCAGCAGTCTCTTAGGGGGATCTGGAAACACCATATATTTT. Amino acids: CASSLLGGSGNTIYF.

The chain uses TRBV7-9 and TRBJ2-5, with D tentatively TRBD1 (6 bases). V dropped 7 bases and J dropped 4 bases, with 19 bases sitting between them. This CDR3 is 15 amino acids long. The V gene's germline CDR1 is SEHNR and CDR2 FQNEAQ (reference sequence). The CDR3 sequence: CASKQGNSMLETQYF. In DNA form, the CDR3 reads TGTGCCAGCAAACAGGGAAACTCGATGTTAGAGACCCAGTACTTC.

V is TRBV4-2 and J is TRBJ2-1; no clear D gene. The CDR3 has 14 amino acids. V lost 1 base and J lost 6, with 10 bases in between. The germline gives CDR1 LGHNA, CDR2 YNFKEQ. The CDR3 bases are TGTGCCAGCAGCCAAGTAGTGGTGAGCAATGAGCAGTTCTTC. It is translated as CASSQVVVSNEQFF.

The chain links TRBV7-2 to TRBJ2-7, with 9 bases lining up with TRBD2. The CDR3 consists of 15 residues. Germline V gene sequence: CDR1 SGHTA, CDR2 FQGNSA. V trimming: 4 bases; J trimming: 6 bases; junction bases outside the gene matches: 10. The CDR3 is CASSSSGGRAAEQYF. The CDR3 nucleotides are TGTGCCAGCAGCTCCTCTGGCGGGAGGGCCGCCGAGCAGTACTTC.

Points on this clone: Other DNA sequences in this specimen translate into the identical CDR3. V and J are TRBV6-1 and TRBJ2-5; D unresolved. Germline V gene sequence: CDR1 MNHNS, CDR2 SASEGT. V lost 3 bases to trimming and J lost 5 bases, with 7 bases between them. This CDR3 has 12 residues. DNA of the CDR3: TGTGCCAGCAGTGAGTACCGGGAGACCCAGTACTTC. Its protein product is CASSEYRETQYF.

The rearrangement uses TRBV20-1 and TRBJ1-1; a weak D match, TRBD1 (5 bases). V lost 4 bases and J 8 bases, leaving 11 bases between the germline ends. The length of the CDR3 is 11 residues. Germline V gene data show CDR1 as DFQATT and CDR2 as SNEGSKA (reference sequence). For the CDR3, the DNA is TGCAGTGCTATGGGGGGTATGGAAGCTTTCTTT. As protein: CSAMGGMEAFF.

Concerning this clone: Other nucleotide sequences in the sample specify the same CDR3. V is TRBV5-1 and J is TRBJ2-7, with D perhaps matching TRBD2 (6 bases). This CDR3 is 15 amino acids long. V lost 0 bases and J 0 bases, leaving 10 bases between the germline ends. Germline CDR1 SGHRS, CDR2 YFSETQ. Here the CDR3 reads CASSLEAGSSYEQYF. CDR3 bases: TGCGCCAGCAGCTTGGAGGCGGGGAGCTCCTACGAGCAGTACTTC.

The chain has TRBV5-1 and TRBJ2-1; tentative D call: TRBD2 (6 bases). The CDR3 spans 16 residues. The V and J ends lost 1 base and 2 bases respectively, with 13 bases between them. Germline lookup yields CDR1 SGHRS and CDR2 YFSETQ. DNA of the CDR3: TGCGCCAGCAGCTTGTCGCGGGACTCAGCCTACAATGAGCAGTTCTTC. Translation: CASSLSRDSAYNEQFF.

This chain links TRBV6-1 with TRBJ2-7; possibly TRBD2 for D (5 bases). Trimming cost V 8 bases and J 2 bases, with 16 bases left between them. The germline V gene encodes CDR1 MNHNS and CDR2 SASEGT. The length of the CDR3 is 14 residues. In DNA, the CDR3 is TGTGCCAGCTCCGAGTGGGTGGGAGCCTACGAGCAGTACTTC. Amino acid sequence: CASSEWVGAYEQYF.